This entry lists 21 T cell receptor beta chains sequenced from one sample in a study of CD8+ T cells in alopecia areata. cDNA prepared by RNA extraction and subsequent reverse transcription served as the template for sequencing. Using immunoSEQ multiplex PCR, the repertoire was profiled, and TCRdb retains in-frame clones only, with some absent. The sample comprises 150,000 to 200,000 clones, 60% of which are singletons, and 0.85% to 1.3% rests with the top ten. Stated treatment: oral pan-JAK inhibitor, 5-10 mg twice daily. The specimen was CD4+ T cells sorted from blood, collected at week 24, from a patient treated with tofacitinib. These receptors all come from a human donor with alopecia areata.

This clone was found once. The gene calls are TRBV29-1 and TRBJ2-5, with D perhaps matching TRBD1 or TRBD2 (5 bases each). The germline V gene encodes CDR1 SQVTM and CDR2 ANQGSEA. The CDR3 length is 13 residues. Trimming pared 5 bases from V and 4 bases from J, leaving 14 bases between. CDR3: CSVRGRVSETQYF. In DNA form, the CDR3 reads TGCAGCGTTCGGGGCAGGGTGTCAGAGACCCAGTACTTC.

This clone was observed a handful of times. The V call is TRBV14, the J call TRBJ2-3; no definite D call. Looked up from germline, CDR1 is SGHDN and CDR2 is FVKESK. V lost 0 bases and J lost 1, with 8 bases in between. This CDR3 has 15 amino acids. CDR3 sequence reads: CASSQDLQGTDTQYF. The CDR3 bases are TGTGCCAGCAGCCAAGATTTACAAGGCACAGATACGCAGTATTTT.

The gene calls are TRBV7-3 and TRBJ2-1; 9 bases agree with TRBD1. The CDR3 spans 15 residues. In germline, CDR1 is SGHTA, CDR2 FQGTGA. V shed 1 base, J shed 8 bases, and the junction held 6 bases outside the gene matches. Written as DNA, the CDR3 is TGTGCCAGCAGCTTAAGAGACAGGGGGATCGATGAGCAGTTCTTC. Its translation: CASSLRDRGIDEQFF.

This sequence joins TRBV14 and TRBJ1-2; D remains ambiguous. CDR3 length: 14 amino acids. Germline V gives CDR1 SGHDN, CDR2 FVKESK. V was shortened by 4 bases and J by 5 bases, with 14 bases between the two germline ends. The DNA for the CDR3 is TGTGCCAGCAGCCCCCTTGGGCATCCTTATGGCTACACCTTC. It specifies CASSPLGHPYGYTF.

This clone has ten or more counts. The chain employs TRBV13 and TRBJ1-2; possibly TRBD1 for D (5 bases). The germline CDR1 and CDR2 sequences are PRHDT and FYEKMQ (reference sequence). V lost 2 bases and J 4 bases, leaving 17 bases between the germline ends. The CDR3 totals 16 residues. The CDR3 sequence is CASSLSREKSVYGYTF. The CDR3 DNA sequence: TGTGCCAGCAGCTTATCCAGGGAAAAGAGCGTCTATGGCTACACCTTC.

The chain has TRBV23-1 and TRBJ1-5, with 8 bases that match TRBD1. TRBV23-1 is an open reading frame whose function is uncertain. Trimming took 6 bases from V and 3 from J; bases not matched to a gene: 7. The CDR3 is 15 amino acids. CDR3 region: CASRTTGVVNQPQHF. CDR3 nucleotides: TGCGCCAGCAGGACGACAGGGGTGGTCAATCAGCCCCAGCATTTT.

The chain joins TRBV29-1 to TRBJ2-3; maybe TRBD2 (7 bases). This CDR3 has 12 residues. Trimming cost V 5 bases and J 6 bases, with 12 bases left between them. The germline V gene encodes CDR1 SQVTM and CDR2 ANQGSEA. DNA for the CDR3: TGCAGCGTTAGGGGGGGTCCGGATACGCAGTATTTT. Translation: CSVRGGPDTQYF.

This chain links TRBV5-1 with TRBJ1-6; no definite D call. CDR1 and CDR2 from the germline V gene are SGHRS and YFSETQ. This CDR3 contains 13 residues. The V and J ends lost 4 bases and 7 bases respectively, with 9 bases between them. The CDR3 nucleotides read TGCGCCAGCAGCGTAGGACCCAATTCACCCCTCCACTTT. Protein product: CASSVGPNSPLHF.

The CDR3 DNA sequence: TGTGCCAGCAGCTTAGAGGGGGCGGGATACGAGCAGTACTTC. Its protein is CASSLEGAGYEQYF. The V call is TRBV11-2, the J call TRBJ2-7; D could derive from TRBD1 or TRBD2 (6 bases each). V lost 0 bases and J lost 4, with 10 bases in between. CDR3 length: 14 amino acids. The germline gives CDR1 SGHAT, CDR2 FQNNGV.

This clone appeared once. The J gene is TRBJ1-3, the V gene TRBV30; D remains ambiguous. CDR3 length: 15 residues. Germline V gives CDR1 GTSNPN, CDR2 SVGIG (reference sequence). Trimming left V 1 base short and J 4 bases short, with 14 bases between. The CDR3 spells CAWSDFPRKGNTIYF. Here the CDR3 DNA reads TGTGCCTGGAGTGACTTCCCGAGGAAGGGAAACACCATATATTTT. Full variable domain (outside the CDR3, taken from reference TRBV30 and TRBJ1-3): SQTIHQWPATLVQPVGSPLSLECTVEGTSNPNLYWYRQAAGRGLQLLFYSVGIGQISSEVPQNLSASRPQDRQFILSSKKLLLSDSGFYLCAWSDFPRKGNTIYFGEGSWLTVV.

The rearrangement joins TRBV11-2 to TRBJ2-1; no firm D call. CDR1 and CDR2 (germline): SGHAT, FQNNGV. The CDR3 runs to 12 residues. Trimming cost V 0 bases and J 9 bases, with 6 bases left between them. CDR3 nucleotides: TGTGCCAGCAGCTTAGATCGTAGTGAGCAGTTCTTC. Amino acid sequence: CASSLDRSEQFF.

This chain uses TRBV6-1 with TRBJ1-5; TRBD1 might be the D (6 bases). The CDR3 totals 14 residues. With 5 bases removed from V and 6 bases from J, the gap between germline ends came to 14 bases. Germline CDR1 and CDR2: MNHNS and SASEGT. The CDR3 nucleotides are TGTGCCAGCAGTATTAACAGGGTATCTCAGCCCCAGCATTTT. This encodes CASSINRVSQPQHF.

In this sample, this clone turned up a few times. CDR3 loop: CAISEAGPNYGYTF. As DNA, the CDR3 is TGTGCCATCAGTGAGGCAGGCCCTAACTATGGCTACACCTTC. The chain joins TRBV10-3 to TRBJ1-2; no firm D call. This CDR3 spans 14 amino acids. Looked up from germline, CDR1 is ENHRY and CDR2 is SYGVKD. V was trimmed by 2 bases and J by 0 bases, leaving 7 bases between them.

This chain links TRBV7-3 with TRBJ2-2; D not resolved. CDR3 size: 12 residues. Trimming took off 6 bases at V and 6 bases at J, with 8 bases between the two ends. The germline V gene encodes CDR1 SGHTA and CDR2 FQGTGA. The CDR3 sequence: CASSGGAGELFF. The CDR3 DNA reads TGTGCCAGCAGTGGCGGCGCCGGGGAGCTGTTTTTT.

Of note for this clone: Other nucleotide sequences from this sample produce the same CDR3. The rearrangement uses TRBV29-1 and TRBJ2-7; D possibly matches TRBD1 or TRBD2 (5 bases each). Germline V gene sequence: CDR1 SQVTM, CDR2 ANQGSEA. The CDR3 spans 12 residues. Trimming shortened V by 2 bases and J by 3 bases, and 8 bases separated the two germline ends. CDR3 DNA: TGCAGCGTTGAACGGGACGGCTACGAGCAGTACTTC. This codes for CSVERDGYEQYF.

The chain links TRBV4-3 to TRBJ2-1, with D uncertain. V was pared by 1 base and J by 5 bases, with 9 bases between. The germline CDR1 and CDR2 sequences are LGHNA and YSLEER. This CDR3 contains 14 residues. This CDR3 is CASSQVWADNEQFF. The CDR3 region has the DNA TGCGCCAGCAGCCAAGTATGGGCGGACAATGAGCAGTTCTTC.

The J gene is TRBJ2-7, the V gene TRBV2; D is undetermined. CDR1 and CDR2 from the germline V gene are SNHLY and FYNNEI. Trimming took 1 base from V and 3 from J, leaving 16 bases between them. This CDR3 contains 16 residues. The CDR3 sequence is CASSEVGSTSRYEQYF. CDR3 sequence (DNA): TGTGCCAGCAGTGAAGTGGGTTCCACTTCCCGCTACGAGCAGTACTTC.

This chain links TRBV5-1 with TRBJ2-2; the D gene is possibly TRBD1 (5 bases). The CDR3 runs to 15 residues. With 0 bases removed from V and 2 bases from J, the gap between germline ends came to 8 bases. Per the germline V gene, CDR1 is SGHRS and CDR2 is YFSETQ. The CDR3 region has the DNA TGCGCCAGCAGCTTGGGCAGGGTCAACACCGGGGAGCTGTTTTTT. It specifies CASSLGRVNTGELFF.

This rearrangement joins TRBV9 to TRBJ2-5, with TRBD2 matching 12 bases. Unmatched junction bases numbered 13, after V lost 5 bases and J lost 5 bases. The CDR3 extends over 17 amino acids. Germline V CDR1 and CDR2: SGDLS, YYNGEE. In DNA, the CDR3 is TGTGCCAGCAGTGTTGGACTAGCGGGGAGGACGGGGGAGACCCAGTACTTC. Translation gives CASSVGLAGRTGETQYF.

Details on this clone: This same CDR3 is encoded by further DNA sequences in the sample. This chain joins TRBV29-1 and TRBJ1-1, with 7 bases fitting TRBD1. This CDR3 region has 13 residues. Trimming at V came to 7 bases and at J to 0 bases, leaving 5 bases not matched to a gene. CDR1 and CDR2 (germline): SQVTM, ANQGSEA. DNA for the CDR3: TGCAGCGGCCGACAGGGCATGAACACTGAAGCTTTCTTT. It codes for CSGRQGMNTEAFF. The full variable domain, in which reference TRBV29-1 and TRBJ1-1 provide the parts outside the CDR3, is SAVISQKPSRDICQRGTSLTIQCQVDSQVTMMFWYRQQPGQSLTLIATANQGSEATYESGFVIDKFPISRPNLTFSTLTVSNMSPEDSSIYLCSGRQGMNTEAFFGQGTRLTVV.

This chain uses TRBV19 with TRBJ2-4, with D possibly matching TRBD2 (6 bases). V dropped 3 bases and J dropped 7 bases, with 13 bases sitting between them. Germline V gene lookup returns CDR1 LNHDA and CDR2 SQIVND (reference sequence). This CDR3 contains 14 residues. This CDR3 is CASSMAGTWNIQYF. The CDR3 DNA is TGTGCCAGTAGTATGGCCGGGACTTGGAACATTCAGTACTTC.